One sample yielded the 4 T cell receptor beta chains listed below, sequenced in a study of T-cell reconstitution after alpha-beta-depleted transplantation in children. During its preparation, the TCRbeta library received unique molecular identifiers. TCRdb passed the PCR reads through MiXCR, listing each CDR3 protein once. The sample consists of approximately 150,000 distinct CDR3 sequences, roughly 9% of them appearing once. The specimen comprised PBMCs, mostly from graft donor cells, sampled 180 days after TCRalphabeta/CD19-depleted stem cell transplant. The receptors were gathered from a female patient younger than 10 who had a stem cell transplant for congenital amegakaryocytic thrombocytopenia, so the T cells may come from the graft donor.

In this sample, this clonotype turned up a few times. This chain connects TRBV20-1 to TRBJ2-5; weak D call: TRBD2 (5 bases). Germline-derived CDR1 and CDR2 are DFQATT and SNEGSKA (reference sequence). CDR3 length: 10 residues. The CDR3 sequence: CSASGLTQYF. CDR3 sequence (DNA): TGCAGCGCCTCGGGGTTGACCCAGTACTTC.

On this clonotype: Possible read error: a much larger clone is one base away. The V gene is TRBV10-3, the J gene TRBJ2-1; D not resolved. The ends were cut back, 10 bases at V and 8 bases at J, with 18 bases in the middle. Looked up from germline, CDR1 is ENHRY and CDR2 is SYGVKD. This CDR3 spans 13 amino acids. CDR3 residues: CATKGNIGDEQFF. DNA of the CDR3: TGTGCCACCAAGGGTAACATAGGCGATGAGCAGTTCTTC.

Many counts were recorded for this clonotype. V gene TRBV2 combines with J gene TRBJ2-2; D gene ambiguous. V gave up 6 bases and J gave up 2 bases, with 7 bases separating them. CDR1 is SNHLY and CDR2 is FYNNEI in the germline V gene. This CDR3 spans 13 amino acids. The CDR3: CASRVENTGELFF. CDR3 bases: TGTGCCAGCAGGGTGGAAAACACCGGGGAGCTGTTTTTT.

This clonotype was observed a handful of times. The V call is TRBV20-1, the J call TRBJ2-7; D call uncertain. The V end was cut by 3 bases, the J end by 5 bases, with 14 bases between. CDR3 length: 13 residues. Germline V gives CDR1 DFQATT, CDR2 SNEGSKA (reference sequence). This CDR3 reads CSARTPRRHEQYF. The CDR3 DNA reads as TGCAGTGCTAGGACTCCGAGGAGACACGAGCAGTACTTC.